The 24 T cell receptor beta chains listed next were all sequenced from one sample in a study of blood T cell repertoires in COVID-19. Generated by immunoSEQ multiplex PCR, the TCRdb table keeps only in-frame clones and is missing some. This table holds approximately 150,000 clones, 84% found once. Sample: peripheral blood. All receptors come from a woman of 80 years or more with acute or convalescent COVID-19.

This chain connects TRBV19 to TRBJ2-6, with a weak D call TRBD2 (5 bases). The germline V and J ends were trimmed by 6 bases and 2 bases, with 11 bases remaining between them. The length of the CDR3 is 15 residues. Germline lookup yields CDR1 LNHDA and CDR2 SQIVND (reference sequence). CDR3 DNA: TGTGCCAGTAGGGGGAATAGCGCTGGGGCCAACGTCCTGACTTTC. Its protein is CASRGNSAGANVLTF.

The chain recombines TRBV18 with TRBJ2-5; D may be TRBD2 (5 bases). The ends were cut back, 0 bases at V and 5 bases at J, with 7 bases in the middle. Germline CDR1 reads KGHSH; CDR2 reads LQKENI. The length of the CDR3 is 13 residues. In nucleotides, the CDR3 is TGTGCCAGCTCACCACCAGACTACGAGACCCAGTACTTC. This sequence encodes CASSPPDYETQYF.

V is TRBV6-5 and J is TRBJ2-2, with TRBD1 identical over 9 bases. The CDR3 consists of 14 residues. Per germline, CDR1 MNHEY and CDR2 SVGAGI. V lost 2 bases to trimming and J lost 7 bases; unmatched junction nucleotides: 2. DNA for the CDR3: TGTGCCAGCAGTTACACGACAGGGGGCGGGGAGCTGTTTTTT. Amino acids: CASSYTTGGGELFF.

The CDR3 sequence: CAILGTGELFF. The DNA of the CDR3 is TGTGCCATCCTAGGAACCGGGGAGCTGTTTTTT. This chain connects TRBV10-3 to TRBJ2-2; D gene ambiguous. The CDR3 is made up of 11 amino acids. The V gene's germline CDR1 is ENHRY and CDR2 SYGVKD. Trimming pared 8 bases from V and 5 bases from J, leaving 6 bases between.

The chain has TRBV5-1 and TRBJ1-2, with D possibly TRBD1 on 6 matching bases. The length of the CDR3 is 13 residues. From germline, CDR1 is SGHRS and CDR2 YFSETQ. Trimming pared 0 bases from V and 8 bases from J, leaving 11 bases between. The CDR3 DNA reads TGCGCCAGCAGCTTGGCCGACAGGCTAGGCTACACCTTC. As protein: CASSLADRLGYTF.

The chain combines TRBV11-2 with TRBJ2-4, with D perhaps matching TRBD1 (5 bases). Germline-derived CDR1 and CDR2 are SGHAT and FQNNGV. Trimming took off 0 bases at V and 9 bases at J, with 15 bases between the two ends. This CDR3 spans 15 amino acids. DNA for the CDR3: TGTGCCAGCAGCTTAGATGTGACAGAGCAAAGCATTCAGTACTTC. Protein product: CASSLDVTEQSIQYF.

The gene calls are TRBV2 and TRBJ1-1; TRBD1 aligns across 9 bases. CDR1 is SNHLY and CDR2 is FYNNEI in the germline V gene. The CDR3 sequence is 14 residues long. V trimming: 7 bases; J trimming: 0 bases; junction bases outside the gene matches: 3. CDR3 in amino acids: CASMRTGVNTEAFF. The DNA for the CDR3 is TGTGCCAGCATGAGGACAGGGGTGAACACTGAAGCTTTCTTT.

The rearrangement uses TRBV2 and TRBJ2-7; weak D call: TRBD1 (6 bases). V dropped 5 bases and J dropped 3 bases, with 17 bases sitting between them. The germline V gene has CDR1 SNHLY and CDR2 FYNNEI. The CDR3 loop spans 15 amino acids. The CDR3 region has the DNA TGTGCCAGCAGTATCTCGGGACAACTCCTCTACGAGCAGTACTTC. This sequence encodes CASSISGQLLYEQYF.

The chain links TRBV29-1 to TRBJ2-5; D call uncertain. The V gene's germline CDR1 is SQVTM and CDR2 ANQGSEA. Trimming removed 4 bases from V and 2 bases from J, with 11 bases in between. This CDR3 comprises 13 residues. The CDR3 loop reads CSVVAWAQETQYF. The DNA of the CDR3 is TGCAGCGTTGTCGCTTGGGCACAAGAGACCCAGTACTTC.

This clone was seen a few times. V is TRBV10-3 and J is TRBJ1-4, with a possible D match to TRBD1 (5 bases). Germline CDR1 reads ENHRY; CDR2 reads SYGVKD. V lost 5 bases and J lost 0, with 13 bases in between. The length of the CDR3 is 16 residues. CDR3 residues: CAISNPGTATNEKLFF. DNA for the CDR3: TGTGCCATCAGTAATCCAGGGACTGCAACTAATGAAAAACTGTTTTTT.

The chain combines TRBV24-1 with TRBJ2-1; the D gene is possibly TRBD1 (6 bases). The germline V gene encodes CDR1 KGHDR and CDR2 SFDVKD. This CDR3 has 14 amino acids. The germline V and J ends were trimmed by 4 bases and 8 bases, with 14 bases remaining between them. The CDR3 bases are TGTGCCACCAGTGAGGCAGGGGTTTTCGATGAGCAGTTCTTC. Amino acids: CATSEAGVFDEQFF.

The chain couples TRBV14 to TRBJ2-5, with a possible D match to TRBD2 (6 bases). The V gene's germline CDR1 is SGHDN and CDR2 FVKESK. With 4 bases removed from V and 7 bases from J, the gap between germline ends came to 19 bases. This CDR3 contains 15 residues. The CDR3: CASSLRGGTSGTQYF. The CDR3 coding sequence is TGTGCCAGCAGCCTCCGGGGCGGGACGTCAGGGACCCAGTACTTC.

V usage is TRBV6-5 and J usage is TRBJ2-1, with TRBD1 as a possible D gene (5 bases). V was shortened by 6 bases and J by 12 bases, with 15 bases between the two germline ends. CDR3 length: 12 amino acids. Germline CDR1 reads MNHEY; CDR2 reads SVGAGI. CDR3 sequence reads: CASSPGSVSQFF. The CDR3 DNA follows: TGTGCCAGCAGCCCAGGGTCGGTGTCGCAGTTCTTC.

The chain recombines TRBV6-1 with TRBJ1-6; no definite D call. The CDR3 has 14 residues. Germline CDR1 MNHNS, CDR2 SASEGT. V dropped 0 bases and J dropped 10 bases, with 10 bases sitting between them. CDR3 in amino acids: CASSEAGSASPLHF. Written as DNA, the CDR3 is TGTGCCAGCAGTGAAGCAGGGAGTGCATCACCCCTCCACTTT.

V and J are TRBV27 and TRBJ1-5, with D perhaps TRBD1 (5 bases). V was clipped by 3 bases and J by 6 bases, with 12 bases between them. Germline loops: CDR1 MNHEY, CDR2 SMNVEV (reference sequence). The CDR3 has 14 amino acids. Written as DNA, the CDR3 is TGTGCCAGCAGTTTGATAGGGGCAGGTCAGCCCCAGCATTTT. Protein product: CASSLIGAGQPQHF.

The chain links TRBV5-5 to TRBJ1-2, with a possible D match to TRBD1 (6 bases). Trimming shortened V by 0 bases and J by 8 bases, and 11 bases separated the two germline ends. This CDR3 has 13 amino acids. CDR1 SGHKS and CDR2 YYEKEE come from the germline V gene (reference sequence). DNA of the CDR3: TGTGCCAGCAGCTTGGAGCGGACAGACGGCTACACCTTC. Amino acid sequence: CASSLERTDGYTF.

The rearrangement links TRBV3-1 (or the pseudogene TRBV3-2) to TRBJ1-3; no clear D. CDR3 length: 15 residues. Germline assignment: CDR1 LGHDT and CDR2 YNNKEL (reference sequence). The V end lost 0 bases, the J end lost 0 bases, and 6 bases lay between the germline ends. The CDR3 loop is CASSQERVSGNTIYF. The CDR3 DNA reads as TGTGCCAGCAGCCAAGAAAGAGTCTCTGGAAACACCATATATTTT.

The chain links TRBV9 to TRBJ2-1; D perhaps matches TRBD2 (7 bases). Germline CDR1 and CDR2: SGDLS and YYNGEE. V lost 5 bases and J 0 bases, leaving 12 bases between the germline ends. The CDR3 is made up of 15 amino acids. The CDR3 region has the DNA TGTGCCAGCAGGAAGGGGGGGAGCTCCTACAATGAGCAGTTCTTC. Translation: CASRKGGSSYNEQFF.

The chain joins TRBV7-2 to TRBJ1-4; TRBD1 agrees at 7 bases. Losses at the gene ends were 5 bases for V and 8 bases for J; bases not matched to a gene: 11. Germline V gene data show CDR1 as SGHTA and CDR2 as FQGNSA. This CDR3 has 15 amino acids. The CDR3 loop is CASSLRQGRGEKLFF. The DNA of the CDR3 is TGTGCCAGCAGCCTTCGACAGGGCCGGGGAGAAAAACTGTTTTTT. Full variable domain (rest looked up from reference TRBV7-2 and TRBJ1-4): GAGVSQSPSNKVTEKGKDVELRCDPISGHTALYWYRQSLGQGLEFLIYFQGNSAPDKSGLPSDRFSAERTGGSVSTLTIQRTQQEDSAVYLCASSLRQGRGEKLFFGSGTQLSVL.

V and J are TRBV9 and TRBJ1-1; TRBD1 is a possible D gene (6 bases). V shed 0 bases and J shed 0 bases, with 9 bases lying between them. CDR3 length equals 15 residues. Germline V gene data show CDR1 as SGDLS and CDR2 as YYNGEE. CDR3 protein: CASSVEGGLNTEAFF. In DNA, the CDR3 is TGTGCCAGCAGCGTAGAGGGGGGGTTGAACACTGAAGCTTTCTTT.

V usage is TRBV12-3 or TRBV12-4 and J usage is TRBJ1-2; no reliable D call. V was cut by 2 bases and J by 6 bases, with 10 bases left in between. There are 13 residues in the CDR3. DNA for the CDR3: TGTGCCAGCAGTTTAAATTTCGGGGATGGCTACACCTTC. Amino acid sequence: CASSLNFGDGYTF.

This clone has a single count. The chain combines TRBV9 with TRBJ1-4, with a weak D call TRBD1 (5 bases). Germline CDR1 and CDR2: SGDLS and YYNGEE. The ends were cut back, 2 bases at V and 3 bases at J, with 11 bases in the middle. The CDR3 is 15 amino acids. CDR3 coding DNA: TGTGCCAGCAGCGTTAGCGGGGGGGCTAATGAAAAACTGTTTTTT. Protein sequence: CASSVSGGANEKLFF.

The chain links TRBV4-1 to TRBJ2-7, with TRBD2 matching over 11 bases. V shed 4 bases, J shed 2 bases, and the junction held 7 bases outside the gene matches. Germline values: CDR1 MGHRA, CDR2 YSYEKL. The CDR3 is 16 residues long. The CDR3 reads CASSRAGLADPYEQYF. The CDR3 DNA sequence: TGCGCCAGCAGCCGGGCGGGACTAGCGGACCCCTACGAGCAGTACTTC.

The gene calls are TRBV2 and TRBJ1-2; possible D gene TRBD1, 5 bases. The CDR3 consists of 11 residues. V was shortened by 8 bases and J by 6 bases, with 10 bases between the two germline ends. Looked up from germline, CDR1 is SNHLY and CDR2 is FYNNEI. This CDR3 reads CASRDLNGYTF. The CDR3 DNA reads as TGTGCCAGCCGGGACTTGAATGGCTACACCTTC.